This record covers a single T cell receptor (beta chain). This entry is derived from a study of blood T cell repertoires in COVID-19. TCRdb's table, derived via immunoSEQ multiplex PCR, lists solely in-frame clones and lacks some. The profile shows about 73,000 clones, about four fifths of them singletons. Sequenced sample: peripheral blood. This receptor was identified in a woman aged 70-85 years with acute or convalescent COVID-19.

CDR3 sequence reads: CASSLDRGRGYTF. In DNA, the CDR3 is TGTGCCAGCAGCTTAGACAGGGGGCGAGGCTACACCTTC. The chain uses TRBV3-1 (or the pseudogene TRBV3-2) and TRBJ1-2; TRBD1 agrees at 10 bases. CDR1 and CDR2 (germline): LGHDT, YNNKEL (reference sequence). The CDR3 contains 13 residues. The V gene end was trimmed by 5 bases and the J gene end by 8 bases; junction bases not matched to a gene: 5.